This is a list of T cell receptor beta chains from one sample in a study of blood T cell repertoires in COVID-19. Using immunoSEQ multiplex PCR, the repertoire was profiled, and TCRdb retains in-frame clones only, with some absent. Of 15,000 to 20,000 clones detected, 85% to 95% appear once; the ten largest clones hold approximately 5%. The sequenced sample was peripheral blood. All receptors derive from a human donor in a cohort sampled during active COVID-19. Both conserved end residues are part of each CDR3. D genes are given only for firm matches. Clone sizes are given selectively: once, few, many, or a class where the clone is expanded.

TRBV19,TRBJ1-3,-,-,TGTGCCAGTAGTAGAACAACAGGATTCTCTGGAAACACCATATATTTT,CASSRTTGFSGNTIYF
TRBV15,TRBJ2-5,-,TRBD1,TGTGCCACCAGCAGGGAACAGGGGGAGACCCAGTACTTC,CATSREQGETQYF
TRBV19,TRBJ1-5,-,-,TGTGCCAGCCAAATTAGAGGCCAGCCCCAGCATTTT,CASQIRGQPQHF
TRBV2,TRBJ2-1,-,-,TGTGCCAGCAGTGATTATTACAATGAGCAGTTCTTC,CASSDYYNEQFF
TRBV27,TRBJ1-1,-,-,TGTGCCAGCAGTCCGTCCAGGGATTTCATGAACACTGAAGCTTTCTTT,CASSPSRDFMNTEAFF
TRBV11-2,TRBJ2-5,-,TRBD2,TGTGCCAGCAGCCCCGACCCCGGACTAGTCCAAGAGACCCAGTACTTC,CASSPDPGLVQETQYF
TRBV9,TRBJ2-1,-,TRBD2,TGTGCCAGCAGCGTAGAAGGAGCGGGAGTGGATGAGCAGTTCTTC,CASSVEGAGVDEQFF
TRBV12-3/TRBV12-4,TRBJ1-1,-,TRBD1,TGTGCCAGCACCTTGACAGGGGAAGCTTTCTTT,CASTLTGEAFF
TRBV7-6,TRBJ2-3,-,TRBD1,TGTGCCAGCAGCTTTACAGGGGGCGCGGGCACAGATACGCAGTATTTT,CASSFTGGAGTDTQYF
TRBV12-3/TRBV12-4,TRBJ1-2,-,-,TGTGCCAGCAGTTCGGGACTGTATGGCTACACCTTC,CASSSGLYGYTF
TRBV5-4,TRBJ2-1,-,TRBD2,TGTGCCAGCAGCGGGCTAGCGGGAGTAGGGGTCAATGAGCAGTTCTTC,CASSGLAGVGVNEQFF
TRBV7-9,TRBJ1-1,-,-,TGTGCCAGCAGCAAACGGACAGAAGACACTGAAGCTTTCTTT,CASSKRTEDTEAFF
TRBV6-5,TRBJ2-2,-,TRBD2,TGTGCCAGCAGTAGCGGGAGGGACACCGGGGAGCTGTTTTTT,CASSSGRDTGELFF
TRBV19,TRBJ1-1,-,TRBD1,TGTGCCAGTAGTTCGGCACTGGGACAGAAAGCTTTCTTT,CASSSALGQKAFF
TRBV9,TRBJ2-1,once,-,TGTGCCAGCAGCATCACCACCTCCGGGTCACGAGGGAATAATGAGCAGTTCTTC,CASSITTSGSRGNNEQFF
TRBV10-3,TRBJ1-1,-,-,TGTGCCATGTCGTCTCAGGGTCCCACTGAAGCTTTCTTT,CAMSSQGPTEAFF
TRBV7-2,TRBJ2-2,-,-,TGTGCCAGCAGCTTAGGTCGCGGGAAGAACACCGGGGAGCTGTTTTTT,CASSLGRGKNTGELFF
TRBV18,TRBJ1-4,-,-,TGTGCCAGCTCACCACCGTCAAGGGACAATAATGAAAAACTGTTTTTT,CASSPPSRDNNEKLFF
TRBV7-9,TRBJ2-1,-,TRBD2,TGTGCCAGCAGTTACCTAGCGGGAGGGCGTTCCTACAATGAGCAGTTCTTC,CASSYLAGGRSYNEQFF
TRBV7-9,TRBJ1-6,few,-,TGTGCCAGCAGCTTAGTACTAGGTCTAAATTCACCCCTCCACTTT,CASSLVLGLNSPLHF